The present T cell receptor beta chain was sequenced within a study of T cells after yellow fever vaccination. At least ten counts were recorded for this clonotype. The TCR cDNA carried a universal primer site and UMIs from 5'RACE template switching. TCRdb used MiXCR to reprocess the 5' RACE reads, holding one entry per CDR3 protein. The table includes a few hundred thousand distinct CDR3 sequences, 3% to 4.5% detected once. J gave up 4 bases and V 3 bases, and 8 bases lay outside the gene matches. The length of the CDR3 is 15 residues. Germline V CDR1 and CDR2: SEHNR, FQNEAQ (reference sequence). This rearrangement joins TRBV7-9 to TRBJ1-2, with 7 bases that match TRBD1. The sample here was PBMCs, taken on the day of the yellow fever booster vaccination. This clonotype was obtained from a man aged 18 to 29 who received the YFV17D yellow fever vaccine. The CDR3 DNA is TGTGCCAGCAGCTTTGGACAGGACTACATCTATGGCTACACCTTC. Protein product: CASSFGQDYIYGYTF.